Sequencing of this TCR beta chain was carried out in a study of CD8 T cells in Susac syndrome. Turning to this clonotype: Its antigen remains unidentified.

With 5 bases clipped from V and 5 bases from J, the junction kept 9 bases outside the gene matches. Looked up from germline, CDR1 is DFQATT and CDR2 is SNEGSKA (reference sequence). CDR3 length: 15 residues. When the RNA was reverse transcribed, random hexamers were used with an input of about 0.5 to 1 ug. In TCRdb, the immunoSEQ multiplex PCR reads were re-called with MiXCR into one record per CDR3 protein. Of 80,000 to 90,000 distinct CDR3 sequences in the sample, just under 95% were seen once. Overall study results and limits: The TCR sequencing and HLA analysis in the study involved a relatively small number of individuals, as the study acknowledged.

V usage is TRBV20-1 and J usage is TRBJ1-1, with 12 nucleotides matching TRBD1. Sequenced sample: CD8+ T cells from PBMCs. This receptor was obtained from a human donor in good health. DNA for the CDR3: TGCAGTGCTCGCCGGGACAGGGGGCTGTGGACTGAAGCTTTCTTT. It translates to CSARRDRGLWTEAFF.